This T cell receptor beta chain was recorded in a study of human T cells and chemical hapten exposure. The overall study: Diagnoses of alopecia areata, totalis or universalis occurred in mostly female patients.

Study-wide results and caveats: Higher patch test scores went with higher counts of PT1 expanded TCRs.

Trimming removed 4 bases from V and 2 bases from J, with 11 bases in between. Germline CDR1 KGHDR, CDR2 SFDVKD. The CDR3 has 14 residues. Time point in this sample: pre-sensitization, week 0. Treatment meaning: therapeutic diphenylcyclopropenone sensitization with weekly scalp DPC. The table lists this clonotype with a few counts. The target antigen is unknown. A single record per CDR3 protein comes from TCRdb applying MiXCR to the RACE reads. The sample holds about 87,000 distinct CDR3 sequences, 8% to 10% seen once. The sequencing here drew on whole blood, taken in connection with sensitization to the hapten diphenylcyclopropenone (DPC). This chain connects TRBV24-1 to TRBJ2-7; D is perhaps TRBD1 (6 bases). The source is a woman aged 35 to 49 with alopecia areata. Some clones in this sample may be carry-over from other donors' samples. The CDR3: CATSDGQIAYEQYF. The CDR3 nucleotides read TGTGCCACCAGTGACGGACAGATCGCCTACGAGCAGTACTTC.